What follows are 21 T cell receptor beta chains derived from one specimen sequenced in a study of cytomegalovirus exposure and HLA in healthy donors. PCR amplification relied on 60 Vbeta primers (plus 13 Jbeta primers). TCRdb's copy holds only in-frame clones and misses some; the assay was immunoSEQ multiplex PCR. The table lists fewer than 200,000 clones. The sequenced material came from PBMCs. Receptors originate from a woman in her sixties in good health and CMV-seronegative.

Here the CDR3 DNA reads TGCGCCAGCAGCCAAGTGGCGGGGGCATACAATGAGCAGTTCTTC. Amino acids: CASSQVAGAYNEQFF. The chain uses TRBV4-1 and TRBJ2-1, with a weak D call TRBD2 (7 bases). Trimming shortened V by 1 base and J by 4 bases, and 11 bases separated the two germline ends. Per the germline V gene, CDR1 is MGHRA and CDR2 is YSYEKL. This CDR3 contains 15 residues.

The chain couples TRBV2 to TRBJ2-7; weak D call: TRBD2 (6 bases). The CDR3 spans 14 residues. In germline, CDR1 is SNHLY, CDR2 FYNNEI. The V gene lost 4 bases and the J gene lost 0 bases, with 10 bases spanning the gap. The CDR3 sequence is CASSGTTSSYEQYF. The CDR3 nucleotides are TGTGCCAGCAGTGGGACTACCAGCTCCTACGAGCAGTACTTC.

The CDR3 is CASSIDSYGYTF. The DNA of the CDR3 is TGTGCCAGCAGCATAGACAGCTATGGCTACACCTTC. The V call is TRBV7-9, the J call TRBJ1-2, with a tentative D call TRBD1 (5 bases). V gave up 5 bases and J gave up 4 bases, with 8 bases separating them. Germline CDR1 and CDR2: SEHNR and FQNEAQ (reference sequence). The CDR3 runs to 12 residues.

The CDR3 nucleotides are TGTGCCAGCAGTTCTACCCCCGCGGAGTACTTC. It encodes CASSSTPAEYF. The rearrangement links TRBV2 to TRBJ2-7; D remains ambiguous. Germline CDR1 SNHLY, CDR2 FYNNEI. Trimming took 5 bases from V and 11 from J, leaving 13 bases between them. This CDR3 contains 11 residues.

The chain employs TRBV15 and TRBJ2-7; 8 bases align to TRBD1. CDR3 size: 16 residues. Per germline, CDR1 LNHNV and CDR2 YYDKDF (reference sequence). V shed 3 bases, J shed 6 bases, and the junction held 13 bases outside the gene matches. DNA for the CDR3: TGTGCCACCAGCAGGGGTGATGGTGGACAGGGTCTCGAGCAGTACTTC. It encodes CATSRGDGGQGLEQYF.

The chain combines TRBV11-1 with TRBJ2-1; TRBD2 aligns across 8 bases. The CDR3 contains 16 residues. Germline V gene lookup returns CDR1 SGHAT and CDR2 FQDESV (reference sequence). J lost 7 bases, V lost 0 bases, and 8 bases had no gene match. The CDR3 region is CASSLARSGGFNEQFF. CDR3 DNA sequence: TGTGCCAGCAGCTTAGCGCGGAGCGGGGGATTTAATGAGCAGTTCTTC.

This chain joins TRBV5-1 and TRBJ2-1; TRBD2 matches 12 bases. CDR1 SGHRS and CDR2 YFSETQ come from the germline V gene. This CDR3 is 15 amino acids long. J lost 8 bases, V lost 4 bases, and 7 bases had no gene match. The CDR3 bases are TGCGCCAGCAGCGTCGGACTAGCGGGACAGGATGAGCAGTTCTTC. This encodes CASSVGLAGQDEQFF.

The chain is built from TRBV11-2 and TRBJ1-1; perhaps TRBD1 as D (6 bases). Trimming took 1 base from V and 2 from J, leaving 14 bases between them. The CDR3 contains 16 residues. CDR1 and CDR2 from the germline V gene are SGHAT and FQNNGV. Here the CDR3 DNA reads TGTGCCAGCAGCTTAGGAGATGGCAGGGGAAACACTGAAGCTTTCTTT. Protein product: CASSLGDGRGNTEAFF.

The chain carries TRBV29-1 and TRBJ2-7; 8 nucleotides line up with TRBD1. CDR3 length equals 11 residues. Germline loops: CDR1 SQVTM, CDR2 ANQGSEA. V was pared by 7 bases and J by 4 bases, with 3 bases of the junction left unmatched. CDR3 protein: CSARTGYEQYF. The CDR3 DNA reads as TGCAGCGCCCGGACAGGGTACGAGCAGTACTTC.

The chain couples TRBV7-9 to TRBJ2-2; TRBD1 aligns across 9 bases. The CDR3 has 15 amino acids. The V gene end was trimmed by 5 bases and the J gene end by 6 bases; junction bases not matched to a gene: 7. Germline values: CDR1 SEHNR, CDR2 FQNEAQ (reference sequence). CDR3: CASSPGTGLAGELFF. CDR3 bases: TGTGCCAGCAGCCCAGGGACAGGGTTGGCCGGGGAGCTGTTTTTT.

In DNA, the CDR3 is TGTGCCAGCAGTAGACATCTCATGAACGAGCAGTACTTC. Protein sequence: CASSRHLMNEQYF. The chain joins TRBV7-2 to TRBJ2-7, with unresolved D. This CDR3 comprises 13 residues. Per germline, CDR1 SGHTA and CDR2 FQGNSA. V was clipped by 6 bases and J by 5 bases, with 14 bases between them.

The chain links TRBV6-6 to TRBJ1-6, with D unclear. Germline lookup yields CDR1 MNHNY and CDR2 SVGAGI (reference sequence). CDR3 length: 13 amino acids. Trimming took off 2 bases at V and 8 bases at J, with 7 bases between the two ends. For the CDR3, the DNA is TGTGCCAGCAGTTACGAAGCTTATTCACCCCTCCACTTT. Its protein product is CASSYEAYSPLHF.

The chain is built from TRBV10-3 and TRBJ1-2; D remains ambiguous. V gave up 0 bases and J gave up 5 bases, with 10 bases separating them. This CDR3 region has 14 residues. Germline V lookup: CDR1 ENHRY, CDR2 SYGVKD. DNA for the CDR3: TGTGCCATCAGTGAGTCATCCGGGGTGTATGGCTACACCTTC. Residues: CAISESSGVYGYTF.

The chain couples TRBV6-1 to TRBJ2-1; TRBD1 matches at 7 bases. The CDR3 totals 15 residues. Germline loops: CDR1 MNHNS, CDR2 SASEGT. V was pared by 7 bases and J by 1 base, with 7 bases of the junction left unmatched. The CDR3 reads CASTRTGQSYNEQFF. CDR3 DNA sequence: TGTGCCAGCACGAGGACAGGACAATCCTACAATGAGCAGTTCTTC.

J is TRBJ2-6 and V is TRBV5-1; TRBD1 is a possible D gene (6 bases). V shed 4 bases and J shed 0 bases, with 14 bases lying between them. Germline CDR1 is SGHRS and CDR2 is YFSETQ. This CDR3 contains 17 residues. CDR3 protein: CASSELGQRSGANVLTF. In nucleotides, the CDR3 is TGCGCCAGCAGCGAACTCGGACAGCGCTCTGGGGCCAACGTCCTGACTTTC.

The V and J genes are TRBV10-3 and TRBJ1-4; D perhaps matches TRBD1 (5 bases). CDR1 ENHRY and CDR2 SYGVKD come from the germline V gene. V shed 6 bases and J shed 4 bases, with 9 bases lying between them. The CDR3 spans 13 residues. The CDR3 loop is CAIRQTVNEKLFF. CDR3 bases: TGTGCCATCAGACAGACAGTTAATGAAAAACTGTTTTTT.

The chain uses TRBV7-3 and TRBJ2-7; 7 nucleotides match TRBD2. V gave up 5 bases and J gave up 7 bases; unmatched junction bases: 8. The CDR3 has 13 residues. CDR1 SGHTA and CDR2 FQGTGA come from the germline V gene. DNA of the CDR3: TGTGCCAGCAGCGCCGGGACGCGGGGGGAGCAGTACTTC. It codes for CASSAGTRGEQYF.

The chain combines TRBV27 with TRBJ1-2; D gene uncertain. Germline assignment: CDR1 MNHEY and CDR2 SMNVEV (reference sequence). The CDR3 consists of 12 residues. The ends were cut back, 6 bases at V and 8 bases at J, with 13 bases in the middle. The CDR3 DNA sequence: TGTGCCAGCAGCGGCGGGCCTCGGGGCTACACCTTC. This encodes CASSGGPRGYTF.

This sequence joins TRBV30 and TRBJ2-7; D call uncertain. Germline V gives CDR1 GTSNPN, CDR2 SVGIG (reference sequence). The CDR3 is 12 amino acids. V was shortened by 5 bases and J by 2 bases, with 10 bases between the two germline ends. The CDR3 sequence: CAWSSRTYEQYF. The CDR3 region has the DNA TGTGCCTGGTCCTCCAGGACCTACGAGCAGTACTTC. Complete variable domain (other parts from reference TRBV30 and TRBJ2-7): SQTIHQWPATLVQPVGSPLSLECTVEGTSNPNLYWYRQAAGRGLQLLFYSVGIGQISSEVPQNLSASRPQDRQFILSSKKLLLSDSGFYLCAWSSRTYEQYFGPGTRLTVT.

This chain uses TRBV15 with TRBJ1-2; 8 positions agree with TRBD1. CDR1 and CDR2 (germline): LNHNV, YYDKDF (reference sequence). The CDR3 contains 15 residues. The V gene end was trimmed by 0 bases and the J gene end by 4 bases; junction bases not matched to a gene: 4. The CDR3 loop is CATSRDTGGFYGYTF. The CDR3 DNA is TGTGCCACCAGCAGAGATACAGGGGGATTCTATGGCTACACCTTC. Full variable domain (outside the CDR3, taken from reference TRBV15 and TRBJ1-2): DAMVIQNPRYQVTQFGKPVTLSCSQTLNHNVMYWYQQKSSQAPKLLFHYYDKDFNNEADTPDNFQSRRPNTSFCFLDIRSPGLGDTAMYLCATSRDTGGFYGYTFGSGTRLTVV.

For the CDR3, the DNA is TGCGCCAGCAGCCCCGGGGAGTATAGTACAGATACGCAGTATTTT. It yields the protein CASSPGEYSTDTQYF. The V and J genes are TRBV4-1 and TRBJ2-3; a possible D gene is TRBD2 (5 bases). The germline V gene has CDR1 MGHRA and CDR2 YSYEKL. This CDR3 has 15 residues. V lost 4 bases to trimming and J lost 3 bases, with 14 bases between them.